A selection of T cell receptor beta chains follows, all from one sample in a study of blood T cells in healthy people across ages. One entry per CDR3 protein, called by TCRdb with MiXCR from the 5' RACE reads. This sample has 790,000 or so distinct CDR3 sequences, with around 45% found just once. The source material was blood. These TCRs come from a man at least 80 years old in good health. The CDR3 runs from the conserved cysteine through the conserved F or W. A D gene is named only where the DNA matches it firmly. Expanded clones get a size class; other rows say once, few or many, or leave the size out.

j_call: TRBJ2-7; v_call: TRBV5-1; clone_size: -; d_call: TRBD2; cdr3_nt: TGCGCCAGCAGCTTGCAGGCTAGCGGGACCCTTGTCGAGCAGTACTTC; cdr3_aa: CASSLQASGTLVEQYF
j_call: TRBJ1-1; v_call: TRBV5-1; clone_size: -; d_call: -; cdr3_nt: TGCGCCAGCAGCTTGGGGGTCAGGGGGAACACTGAAGCTTTCTTT; cdr3_aa: CASSLGVRGNTEAFF
j_call: TRBJ2-6; v_call: TRBV30; clone_size: -; d_call: -; cdr3_nt: TGTGCCTGGAGCCGACAGTCTGGGGCCAACGTCCTGACTTTC; cdr3_aa: CAWSRQSGANVLTF
j_call: TRBJ2-7; v_call: TRBV7-2; clone_size: -; d_call: -; cdr3_nt: TGTGCCAGCAGCTTACAAGCGGGCCAAAGGGCCTGCGAGCAGTACTTC; cdr3_aa: CASSLQAGQRACEQYF
j_call: TRBJ1-4; v_call: TRBV14; clone_size: few; d_call: -; cdr3_nt: TGTGCCAGCAGCCAGCGGACCACGGGTGAAAAACTGTTTTTT; cdr3_aa: CASSQRTTGEKLFF
j_call: TRBJ2-5; v_call: TRBV10-3; clone_size: many; d_call: -; cdr3_nt: TGTGCCATCAGTGAGCAGCCAAACAGTCAAGAGACCCAGTACTTC; cdr3_aa: CAISEQPNSQETQYF
j_call: TRBJ1-6; v_call: TRBV6-6; clone_size: -; d_call: -; cdr3_nt: TGTGCCAGCAGTTACGACGGTTCACCCCTCCACTTT; cdr3_aa: CASSYDGSPLHF
j_call: TRBJ1-5; v_call: TRBV6-5; clone_size: -; d_call: TRBD1; cdr3_nt: TGTGCCAGCAGCAACAGGGGAATCGGCAATCAGCCCCAGCATTTT; cdr3_aa: CASSNRGIGNQPQHF
j_call: TRBJ1-5; v_call: TRBV20-1; clone_size: -; d_call: -; cdr3_nt: TGCAGTGCTAGAGGGAACCCCAATCAGCCCCAGCATTTT; cdr3_aa: CSARGNPNQPQHF
j_call: TRBJ2-1; v_call: TRBV30; clone_size: few; d_call: TRBD1; cdr3_nt: TGTGCCTGGAGTAGGGGACAGGAAATAAATGAGCAGTTCTTC; cdr3_aa: CAWSRGQEINEQFF
j_call: TRBJ2-1; v_call: TRBV5-1; clone_size: few; d_call: TRBD2; cdr3_nt: TGCGCCAGCAGCCAATGGTATACGACTAGCGGGAACAATGAGCAGTTCTTC; cdr3_aa: CASSQWYTTSGNNEQFF
j_call: TRBJ2-7; v_call: TRBV28; clone_size: -; d_call: -; cdr3_nt: TGTGCCAGCAGTTTCTCCCCTTTCGGGTACGAGCAGTACTTC; cdr3_aa: CASSFSPFGYEQYF
j_call: TRBJ2-7; v_call: TRBV10-3; clone_size: -; d_call: -; cdr3_nt: TGTGCCATCAGCGCAGACAGTTACGAGCAGTACTTC; cdr3_aa: CAISADSYEQYF
j_call: TRBJ1-2; v_call: TRBV6-2/TRBV6-3; clone_size: -; d_call: -; cdr3_nt: TGTGCCAGCAGTTACGGCAGAAATATCTATGGCTACACCTTC; cdr3_aa: CASSYGRNIYGYTF
j_call: TRBJ2-5; v_call: TRBV5-1; clone_size: -; d_call: -; cdr3_nt: TGCGCCAGCAGCTTCGTGACGGGGGTTCCGGGGGAGACCCAGTACTTC; cdr3_aa: CASSFVTGVPGETQYF
j_call: TRBJ2-7; v_call: TRBV15; clone_size: -; d_call: -; cdr3_nt: TGTGCCACCAGCAAACCGGGACAAGGAGGATACGAGCAGTACTTC; cdr3_aa: CATSKPGQGGYEQYF
j_call: TRBJ2-3; v_call: TRBV20-1; clone_size: -; d_call: -; cdr3_nt: TGCAGTGCTCTAACCCAACTGATCCCAGATACGCAGTATTTT; cdr3_aa: CSALTQLIPDTQYF
j_call: TRBJ2-3; v_call: TRBV20-1; clone_size: many; d_call: TRBD1; cdr3_nt: TGCAGTGCTAGGGACCCGGGACAGCCAACAGATACGCAGTATTTT; cdr3_aa: CSARDPGQPTDTQYF
j_call: TRBJ2-1; v_call: TRBV6-1; clone_size: once; d_call: -; cdr3_nt: TGTGCCAGCAGTGAAGCCGGCGGGGTATATGAGCAGTTCTTC; cdr3_aa: CASSEAGGVYEQFF
j_call: TRBJ2-7; v_call: TRBV6-2/TRBV6-3; clone_size: -; d_call: -; cdr3_nt: TGTGCCAGCAGTTGGGGTAGCGAGCCCTACGAGCAGTACTTC; cdr3_aa: CASSWGSEPYEQYF
j_call: TRBJ2-3; v_call: TRBV12-3/TRBV12-4; clone_size: few; d_call: TRBD1; cdr3_nt: TGTGCCAGCAGTGCGCGGACAGGGGGCATAGATACGCAGTATTTT; cdr3_aa: CASSARTGGIDTQYF
j_call: TRBJ2-5; v_call: TRBV6-2/TRBV6-3; clone_size: -; d_call: -; cdr3_nt: TGTGCCAGCACTTCGAGGAATGAGCAGTACTTC; cdr3_aa: CASTSRNEQYF
j_call: TRBJ1-2; v_call: TRBV12-3/TRBV12-4; clone_size: -; d_call: -; cdr3_nt: TGTGCCAGCAGTTTTGGGGAAGCCTATGGCTACACCTTC; cdr3_aa: CASSFGEAYGYTF
j_call: TRBJ1-2; v_call: TRBV6-1; clone_size: -; d_call: -; cdr3_nt: TGTGCCAGCAGAGAACAGCTGGCCCCTAACTATGGCTACACCTTC; cdr3_aa: CASREQLAPNYGYTF
j_call: TRBJ2-7; v_call: TRBV6-5; clone_size: -; d_call: TRBD2; cdr3_nt: TGTGCCAGCAGTCAGCGGGGCCAGTCCTACGAGCAGTACTTC; cdr3_aa: CASSQRGQSYEQYF
j_call: TRBJ2-7; v_call: TRBV20-1; clone_size: many; d_call: -; cdr3_nt: TGCAGTGCTAGAAATCCCAGGGGCCACGAGCAGTACTTC; cdr3_aa: CSARNPRGHEQYF
j_call: TRBJ2-5; v_call: TRBV7-9; clone_size: few; d_call: -; cdr3_nt: TGTGCCAGCAGCCTTACGACAGAAGAGACCCAGTACTTC; cdr3_aa: CASSLTTEETQYF
j_call: TRBJ1-4; v_call: TRBV14; clone_size: -; d_call: TRBD1; cdr3_nt: TGTGCCAGCAGCCGGGACAGGTTTAATGAAAAACTGTTTTTT; cdr3_aa: CASSRDRFNEKLFF
j_call: TRBJ1-4; v_call: TRBV12-3/TRBV12-4; clone_size: few; d_call: TRBD1; cdr3_nt: TGTGCCAGCAGCCCGAGCAGGCAGGGGGCAGATGAAAAACTGTTTTTT; cdr3_aa: CASSPSRQGADEKLFF
j_call: TRBJ2-1; v_call: TRBV5-1; clone_size: many; d_call: TRBD2; cdr3_nt: TGCGCCAGCAGCCTGACTAGCGGGAGTTACAATGAGCAGTTCTTC; cdr3_aa: CASSLTSGSYNEQFF
j_call: TRBJ2-4; v_call: TRBV28; clone_size: few; d_call: -; cdr3_nt: TGTGCCAGCAGTCCTACAGGACACGGACAAAACATTCAGTACTTC; cdr3_aa: CASSPTGHGQNIQYF
j_call: TRBJ1-6; v_call: TRBV7-9; clone_size: -; d_call: -; cdr3_nt: TGTGCCAGCAGCGAGGACGGCTATAATTCACCCCTCCACTTT; cdr3_aa: CASSEDGYNSPLHF
j_call: TRBJ1-2; v_call: TRBV5-5; clone_size: -; d_call: TRBD1; cdr3_nt: TGTGCCAGCAGCCTCGGACAGGGGAGTGATGGCTACACCTTC; cdr3_aa: CASSLGQGSDGYTF